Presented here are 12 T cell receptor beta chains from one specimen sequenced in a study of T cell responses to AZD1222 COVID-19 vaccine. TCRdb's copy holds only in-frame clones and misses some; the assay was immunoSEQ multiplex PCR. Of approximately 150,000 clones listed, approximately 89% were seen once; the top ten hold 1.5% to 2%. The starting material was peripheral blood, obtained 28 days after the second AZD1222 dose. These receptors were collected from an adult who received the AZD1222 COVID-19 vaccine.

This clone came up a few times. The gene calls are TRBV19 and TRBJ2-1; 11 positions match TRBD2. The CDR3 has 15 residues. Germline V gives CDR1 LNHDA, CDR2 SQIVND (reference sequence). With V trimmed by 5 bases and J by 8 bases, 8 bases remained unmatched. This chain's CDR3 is CASSLSSGRRDEQFF. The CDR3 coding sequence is TGTGCCAGTAGTTTGTCTAGCGGGAGGCGGGATGAGCAGTTCTTC.

CDR3 sequence (DNA): TGTGCCAGCAGCTTGGAGCCCGACGGCGAGCAGTACTTC. Protein: CASSLEPDGEQYF. The chain has TRBV7-2 and TRBJ2-7, with no clear D. The CDR3 runs to 13 residues. V lost 3 bases and J 6 bases, leaving 12 bases between the germline ends. Germline V gene sequence: CDR1 SGHTA, CDR2 FQGNSA.

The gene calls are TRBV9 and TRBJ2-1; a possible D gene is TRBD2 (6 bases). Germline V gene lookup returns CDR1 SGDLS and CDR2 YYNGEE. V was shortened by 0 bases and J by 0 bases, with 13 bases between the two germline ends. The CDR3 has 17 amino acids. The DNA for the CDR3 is TGTGCCAGCAGCGTAGATGGCGGGATGCCCTCCTACAATGAGCAGTTCTTC. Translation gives CASSVDGGMPSYNEQFF.

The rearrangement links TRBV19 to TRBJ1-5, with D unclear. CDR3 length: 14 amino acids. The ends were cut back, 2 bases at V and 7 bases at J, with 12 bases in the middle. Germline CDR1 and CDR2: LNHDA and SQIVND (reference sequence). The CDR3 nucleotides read TGTGCCAGTAGTATATTCGACATCTTCCAGCCCCAGCATTTT. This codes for CASSIFDIFQPQHF.

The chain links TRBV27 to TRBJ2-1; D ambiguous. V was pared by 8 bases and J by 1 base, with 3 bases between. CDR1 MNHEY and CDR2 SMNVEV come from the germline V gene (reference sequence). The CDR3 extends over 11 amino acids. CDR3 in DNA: TGTGCCAGCGGATCCTACAATGAGCAGTTCTTC. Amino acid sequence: CASGSYNEQFF.

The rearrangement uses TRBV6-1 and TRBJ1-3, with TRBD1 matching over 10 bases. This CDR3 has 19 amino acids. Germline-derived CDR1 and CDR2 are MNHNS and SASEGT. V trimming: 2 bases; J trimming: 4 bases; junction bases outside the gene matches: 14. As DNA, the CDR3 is TGTGCCAGCAGTGAAACGGGACAGGGGCTCCCGAGGAGAGGAAACACCATATATTTT. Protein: CASSETGQGLPRRGNTIYF.

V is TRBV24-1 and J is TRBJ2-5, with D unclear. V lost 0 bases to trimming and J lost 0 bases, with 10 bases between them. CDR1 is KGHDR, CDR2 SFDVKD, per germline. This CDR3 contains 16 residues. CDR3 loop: CATSDLSIRDQETQYF. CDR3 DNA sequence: TGTGCCACCAGTGATTTGTCCATTAGAGACCAAGAGACCCAGTACTTC.

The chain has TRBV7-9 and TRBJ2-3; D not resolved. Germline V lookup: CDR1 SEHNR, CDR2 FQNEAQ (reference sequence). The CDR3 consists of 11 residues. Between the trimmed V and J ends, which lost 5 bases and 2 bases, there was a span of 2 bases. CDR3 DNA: TGTGCCAGCAGCATCACAGATACGCAGTATTTT. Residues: CASSITDTQYF.

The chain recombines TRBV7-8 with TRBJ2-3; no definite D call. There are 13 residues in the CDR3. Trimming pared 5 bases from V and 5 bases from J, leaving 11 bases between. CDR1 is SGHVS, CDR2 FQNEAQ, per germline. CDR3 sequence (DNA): TGTGCCAGCAGCCAACAGTTTCGAGATACGCAGTATTTT. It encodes CASSQQFRDTQYF.

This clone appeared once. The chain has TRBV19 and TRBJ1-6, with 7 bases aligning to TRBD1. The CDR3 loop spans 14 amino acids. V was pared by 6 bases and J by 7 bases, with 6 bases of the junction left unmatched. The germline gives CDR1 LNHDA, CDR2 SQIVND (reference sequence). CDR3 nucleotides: TGTGCCAGTAGCGGACAGGCGGTAAATTCACCCCTCCACTTT. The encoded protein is CASSGQAVNSPLHF. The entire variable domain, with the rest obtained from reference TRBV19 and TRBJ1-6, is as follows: DGGITQSPKYLFRKEGQNVTLSCEQNLNHDAMYWYRQDPGQGLRLIYYSQIVNDFQKGDIAEGYSVSREKKESFPLTVTSAQKNPTAFYLCASSGQAVNSPLHFGNGTRLTVT.

The CDR3 DNA follows: TGTGCCAGCAGTTGGATAGAGACTATCGCCCAGCATTTT. Translation: CASSWIETIAQHF. The rearrangement uses TRBV28 and TRBJ1-5; D is unclear. Germline CDR1 reads MDHEN; CDR2 reads SYDVKM. This CDR3 contains 13 residues. Trimming removed 4 bases at V and 11 bases at J, with 15 bases between.

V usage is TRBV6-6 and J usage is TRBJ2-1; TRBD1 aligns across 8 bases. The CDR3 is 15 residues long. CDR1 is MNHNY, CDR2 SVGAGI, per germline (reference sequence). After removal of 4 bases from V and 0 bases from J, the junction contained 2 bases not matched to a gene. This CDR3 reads CASSWTGSSYNEQFF. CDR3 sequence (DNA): TGTGCCAGCAGTTGGACAGGGAGCTCCTACAATGAGCAGTTCTTC.